This T cell receptor (beta chain) was captured by sequencing in a study of low-dose radiotherapy and immunotherapy resistance in tumors. Study overall: Each fraction given to Cohort 2 every two weeks delivered 1 Gy, and the total reached 13 Gy over 26 weeks. Treatment consisted of nivolumab 240 mg every two weeks and ipilimumab 1 mg/kg every six weeks, given intravenously to patients.

TRAV- and TRBV-specific primers primed first-strand cDNA, covering alpha and beta chains. TCR amplification ran roughly 20 PCR cycles using constant-region and V-primer adapter primers. Following isolation, mRNA was amplified via in vitro transcription. MiXCR was run by TCRdb on the reads, yielding one entry per CDR3 protein. The sample lists 70,000 to 95,000 distinct CDR3 sequences, roughly a sixth seen once, with less than 3.5% in the top ten. The length of the CDR3 is 17 residues. V lost 5 bases and J lost 7; bases outside the gene matches: 15. Germline CDR1 is MNHEY and CDR2 is SVGEGT. This clonotype has at least ten counts. The sample's time point: before trial treatment.

The V call is TRBV6-2 or TRBV6-3, the J call TRBJ2-3, with 10 nucleotides matching TRBD1. Specimen: PBMCs, collected before treatment. This sequence was found in a male donor with prostate cancer. CDR3 loop: CASSHSPGTGVPYTQYF. The DNA for the CDR3 is TGTGCCAGCAGTCATTCTCCCGGGACAGGGGTCCCCTATACGCAGTATTTT.